The 14 T cell receptor beta chains below all came from one sample that was sequenced in a study of cytomegalovirus exposure and HLA in healthy donors. It was with 60 Vbeta and 13 Jbeta primers that the PCR ran. Method: immunoSEQ multiplex PCR; TCRdb's copy keeps in-frame clones and lacks some. The sample carries more than 95,000 clones, over 70% recorded once. Sequencing was carried out using PBMCs. Receptors were obtained from a woman under 30 in good health and CMV-seronegative.

The chain uses TRBV19 and TRBJ1-5; 8 nucleotides align to TRBD1. V lost 4 bases and J lost 3; bases outside the gene matches: 8. The CDR3 sequence is 16 residues long. Germline V gene data show CDR1 as LNHDA and CDR2 as SQIVND (reference sequence). The chain's CDR3 is CASSTTRTGLNQPQHF. As DNA, the CDR3 is TGTGCCAGTAGTACAACTCGGACAGGGCTCAATCAGCCCCAGCATTTT. The full variable domain, completed using reference TRBV19 and TRBJ1-5, is DGGITQSPKYLFRKEGQNVTLSCEQNLNHDAMYWYRQDPGQGLRLIYYSQIVNDFQKGDIAEGYSVSREKKESFPLTVTSAQKNPTAFYLCASSTTRTGLNQPQHFGDGTRLSIL.

The genes are TRBV10-2 and TRBJ2-2; possible D gene TRBD2, 6 bases. Looked up from germline, CDR1 is WSHSY and CDR2 is SAAADI. V was shortened by 8 bases and J by 0 bases, with 10 bases between the two germline ends. CDR3 length: 14 residues. The chain's CDR3 is CASEEGTNTGELFF. CDR3 sequence (DNA): TGCGCCAGCGAGGAGGGAACGAACACCGGGGAGCTGTTTTTT.

This sequence joins TRBV29-1 and TRBJ1-2; TRBD1 matches 7 bases. J lost 1 base, V lost 4 bases, and 15 bases had no gene match. Germline-derived CDR1 and CDR2 are SQVTM and ANQGSEA. CDR3 size: 17 residues. The CDR3 coding sequence is TGCAGCGTTGTATCCCAGGGGGTGCTGGACGGTAACTATGGCTACACCTTC. Amino acids: CSVVSQGVLDGNYGYTF.

The rearrangement links TRBV15 to TRBJ1-5; no clear D gene. The germline V gene has CDR1 LNHNV and CDR2 YYDKDF (reference sequence). Trimming took off 1 base at V and 9 bases at J, with 13 bases between the two ends. The CDR3 totals 14 residues. DNA of the CDR3: TGTGCCACCAGCAGAGCTCAAGGGAGCCGGCCCCAGCATTTT. As protein: CATSRAQGSRPQHF.

The table lists this clone with a count of one. The chain has TRBV25-1 and TRBJ2-3; the D gene is possibly TRBD2 (6 bases). This CDR3 comprises 15 residues. Germline CDR1 reads MGHDK; CDR2 reads SYGVNS. V was shortened by 3 bases and J by 2 bases, with 12 bases between the two germline ends. This chain's CDR3 is CASSDGGRYTDTQYF. The CDR3 DNA is TGTGCCAGCAGTGATGGGGGGAGGTACACAGATACGCAGTATTTT.

This clone has just a few counts. A read error may produce the germline difference seen at one junction end. V is TRBV5-1 and J is TRBJ1-2, with TRBD1 matching over 7 bases. The CDR3 loop spans 14 amino acids. Germline values: CDR1 SGHRS, CDR2 YFSETQ. Here the CDR3 reads CASSRTGTDYGCTF. The CDR3, as DNA: TGCGCCAGCAGCCGGACAGGTACTGACTATGGCTGCACCTTC. The full variable domain, completed using reference TRBV5-1 and TRBJ1-2, is KAGVTQTPRYLIKTRGQQVTLSCSPISGHRSVSWYQQTPGQGLQFLFEYFSETQRNKGNFPGRFSGRQFSNSRSEMNVSTLELGDSALYLCASSRTGTDYGCTFGSGTRLTVV.

The chain has TRBV30 and TRBJ2-3; 10 nucleotides agree with TRBD2. The CDR3 has 13 amino acids. The germline V gene encodes CDR1 GTSNPN and CDR2 SVGIG (reference sequence). The junction had 0 bases not matched to a gene; V was cut back by 2 bases and J by 4 bases. CDR3 nucleotide sequence: TGTGCCTGGAGTAGCGGGGGGGCAGATACGCAGTATTTT. Translation gives CAWSSGGADTQYF. Filled out from reference TRBV30 and TRBJ2-3, the complete variable domain reads SQTIHQWPATLVQPVGSPLSLECTVEGTSNPNLYWYRQAAGRGLQLLFYSVGIGQISSEVPQNLSASRPQDRQFILSSKKLLLSDSGFYLCAWSSGGADTQYFGPGTRLTVL.

The chain uses TRBV14 and TRBJ1-2, with D possibly TRBD1 on 6 matching bases. Germline CDR1 is SGHDN and CDR2 is FVKESK. CDR3 length: 15 residues. V lost 3 bases, J lost 3 bases, and 14 bases lay in between. The CDR3 reads CASSQGDRRYYGYTF. DNA for the CDR3: TGTGCCAGCAGCCAGGGCGACAGGCGATACTATGGCTACACCTTC.

The chain uses TRBV4-1 and TRBJ2-7, with a possible D match to TRBD2 (5 bases). Per the germline V gene, CDR1 is MGHRA and CDR2 is YSYEKL. With 0 bases removed from V and 2 bases from J, the gap between germline ends came to 14 bases. This CDR3 is built from 16 residues. CDR3 protein: CASSQDLARSAYEQYF. The DNA for the CDR3 is TGCGCCAGCAGCCAAGATTTAGCGAGAAGCGCCTACGAGCAGTACTTC.

The table lists this clone with a count of one. The chain uses TRBV9 and TRBJ2-2; 15 bases map to TRBD2. Germline trimming cut 1 base from V and 4 bases from J; bases unmatched to any gene: 8. The CDR3 is 19 amino acids. Germline V gives CDR1 SGDLS, CDR2 YYNGEE. CDR3 sequence reads: CASSVSGTSGGQGTGELFF. The CDR3 nucleotides are TGTGCCAGCAGCGTATCTGGGACTAGCGGGGGGCAGGGCACCGGGGAGCTGTTTTTT.

The chain has TRBV14 and TRBJ1-2; D possibly corresponds to TRBD1 (5 bases). Trimming pared 0 bases from V and 7 bases from J, leaving 12 bases between. There are 14 residues in the CDR3. Germline-derived CDR1 and CDR2 are SGHDN and FVKESK. CDR3 sequence: CASSQDARVSGYTF. The DNA of the CDR3 is TGTGCCAGCAGCCAAGATGCCAGGGTATCTGGCTACACCTTC.

V gene TRBV4-1 combines with J gene TRBJ2-5; 9 bases align to TRBD1. After removal of 3 bases from V and 5 bases from J, the junction contained 10 bases not matched to a gene. Germline V gives CDR1 MGHRA, CDR2 YSYEKL. The CDR3 has 16 residues. CDR3 in amino acids: CASSHAGTGRSETQYF. For the CDR3, the DNA is TGCGCCAGCAGCCATGCCGGGACAGGGAGGTCGGAGACCCAGTACTTC.

The rearrangement links TRBV4-1 to TRBJ1-1; D is ambiguous. In germline, CDR1 is MGHRA, CDR2 YSYEKL. V gave up 0 bases and J gave up 1 base, with 12 bases separating them. The CDR3 is 16 residues long. The CDR3 nucleotides read TGCGCCAGCAGCCAAGAAAAGTTGGCGGGGAACACTGAAGCTTTCTTT. Residues: CASSQEKLAGNTEAFF.

This chain links TRBV11-2 with TRBJ2-5, with TRBD2 matching 7 bases. The J segment lost 5 bases and the V segment lost 4 bases, leaving 10 bases of the junction unmatched. Germline V gene data show CDR1 as SGHAT and CDR2 as FQNNGV. The CDR3 is made up of 15 amino acids. DNA of the CDR3: TGTGCCAGCAGCTCCCGAGGCGGGGAGGGGGAGACCCAGTACTTC. Its protein product is CASSSRGGEGETQYF.